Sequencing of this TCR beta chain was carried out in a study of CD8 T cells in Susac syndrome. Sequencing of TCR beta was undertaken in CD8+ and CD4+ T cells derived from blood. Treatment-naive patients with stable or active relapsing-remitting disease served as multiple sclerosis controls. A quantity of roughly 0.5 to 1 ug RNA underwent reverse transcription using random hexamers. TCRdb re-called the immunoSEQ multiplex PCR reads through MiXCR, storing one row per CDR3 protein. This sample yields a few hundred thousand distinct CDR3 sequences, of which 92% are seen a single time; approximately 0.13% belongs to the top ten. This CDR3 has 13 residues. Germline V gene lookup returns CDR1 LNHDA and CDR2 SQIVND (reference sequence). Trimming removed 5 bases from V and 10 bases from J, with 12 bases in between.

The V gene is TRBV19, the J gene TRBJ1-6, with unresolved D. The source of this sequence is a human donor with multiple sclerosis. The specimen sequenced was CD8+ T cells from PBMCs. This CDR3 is CASSPALGSPLHF. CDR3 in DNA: TGTGCCAGTAGTCCAGCGCTTGGGTCACCCCTCCACTTT.